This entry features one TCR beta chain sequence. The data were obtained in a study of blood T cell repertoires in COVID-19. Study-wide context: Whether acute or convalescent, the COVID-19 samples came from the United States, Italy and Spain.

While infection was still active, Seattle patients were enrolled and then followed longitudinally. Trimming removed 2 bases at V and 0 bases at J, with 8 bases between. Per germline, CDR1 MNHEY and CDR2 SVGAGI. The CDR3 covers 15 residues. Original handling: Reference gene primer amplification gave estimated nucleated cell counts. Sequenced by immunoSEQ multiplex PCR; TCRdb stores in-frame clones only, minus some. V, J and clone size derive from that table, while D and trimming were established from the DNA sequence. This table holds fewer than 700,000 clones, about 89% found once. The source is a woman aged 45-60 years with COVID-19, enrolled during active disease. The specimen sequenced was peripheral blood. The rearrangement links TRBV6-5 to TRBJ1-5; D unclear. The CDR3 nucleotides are TGTGCCAGCAGTTACCAGTTCAATAGCAATCAGCCCCAGCATTTT. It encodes CASSYQFNSNQPQHF.